The 23 T cell receptor beta chains reported below all come from one sample, sequenced in a study of HIV-infected children after antiretroviral therapy interruption. Regarding treatment: PENTA 11 planned treatment interruption arm or continuous ART arm. The TCR library was built from RNA with a 3' RACE protocol and unique molecular identifiers. TCRdb analysed the 3' RACE reads with MiXCR anew, one entry per CDR3 protein. This table holds more than 75,000 distinct CDR3 sequences, about 6.9% found once. The sample was CD45RA+ CD4+ T cells from PBMCs, pooled from several time points, taken from a donor given antiretroviral therapy, either interrupted or continuous. The subset: naive CD4+ CD45RA+ CD45RO- T cells. The receptors here all came from a pool of human donors with HIV.

This clonotype was counted ten times or more. The J gene is TRBJ1-2, the V gene TRBV5-1; 9 bases map to TRBD1. Germline loops: CDR1 SGHRS, CDR2 YFSETQ. The CDR3 totals 15 residues. V was pared by 2 bases and J by 2 bases, with 4 bases of the junction left unmatched. This CDR3 is CASSLDRGRNYGYTF. For the CDR3, the DNA is TGCGCCAGCAGCTTAGACAGGGGGAGGAACTATGGCTACACCTTC.

This clonotype was detected only a few times. The V gene is TRBV4-2, the J gene TRBJ1-1; D unresolved. Trimming cost V 0 bases and J 2 bases, with 13 bases left between them. Germline CDR1 and CDR2: LGHNA and YNFKEQ. CDR3 length: 16 residues. The CDR3 sequence is CASSQDYGGPNTEAFF. The DNA of the CDR3 is TGTGCCAGCAGCCAAGATTATGGAGGCCCAAACACTGAAGCTTTCTTT.

This clonotype was observed a single time. Possible read error: a much larger clone is one base away. Given the absence of the conserved phenylalanine or tryptophan at the CDR3 end, a read error is likely. The chain is built from TRBV5-1 and TRBJ1-1; D is unclear. The CDR3 runs 14 residues. The V and J ends lost 0 bases and 0 bases respectively, with 6 bases between them. Germline V gene data show CDR1 as SGHRS and CDR2 as YFSETQ. DNA of the CDR3: TGCGCCAGCAGCTTGGGGACGCTGAACACTGAAGCTTTCTTA. Residues: CASSLGTLNTEAFL.

This clonotype was seen repeatedly, ten times or more. The chain is built from TRBV10-3 and TRBJ2-3; TRBD1 matches 7 bases. The CDR3 covers 13 residues. The junction had 3 bases not matched to a gene; V was cut back by 8 bases and J by 1 base. Germline V lookup: CDR1 ENHRY, CDR2 SYGVKD. CDR3 bases: TGTGCCATCGGTACAGGGGGCACAGATACGCAGTATTTT. Residues: CAIGTGGTDTQYF.

This clonotype was seen a few times. The chain is built from TRBV12-5 and TRBJ2-1; D uncertain. Germline assignment: CDR1 LGHNT and CDR2 FRNRAP. This CDR3 comprises 13 residues. Trimming removed 0 bases from V and 12 bases from J, with 12 bases in between. DNA for the CDR3: TGTGCTAGTGGTTTGGTATATGCTGGATGGCAGTTCTTC. It encodes CASGLVYAGWQFF.

This clonotype has at least ten counts. The J gene is TRBJ1-1, the V gene TRBV9, with D unclear. V was trimmed by 0 bases and J by 2 bases, leaving 11 bases between them. Germline CDR1 and CDR2: SGDLS and YYNGEE. There are 15 residues in the CDR3. The CDR3 region is CASSVATTANTEAFF. The DNA for the CDR3 is TGTGCCAGCAGCGTAGCTACAACAGCTAACACTGAAGCTTTCTTT.

This clonotype was detected many times. The chain carries TRBV19 and TRBJ1-4, with no clear D. Germline V CDR1 and CDR2: LNHDA, SQIVND (reference sequence). This CDR3 region has 14 residues. V was shortened by 5 bases and J by 6 bases, with 13 bases between the two germline ends. The CDR3 sequence: CASSSRSLDEKLFF. CDR3 bases: TGTGCCAGTAGTTCCAGGTCTTTGGATGAAAAACTGTTTTTT.

This clonotype was observed a few times. V gene TRBV12-3 or TRBV12-4 combines with J gene TRBJ2-5, with TRBD1 matching 7 bases. The ends lost 0 bases at V and 3 bases at J; junction bases unmatched: 7. CDR3 size: 16 residues. The CDR3, as DNA: TGTGCCAGCAGTTTAGCGCTGGGGACAGCTGAAGAGACCCAGTACTTC. It is translated as CASSLALGTAEETQYF.

This clonotype came up many times. The gene calls are TRBV12-3 or TRBV12-4 and TRBJ1-5; D gene unclear. Trimming took 6 bases from V and 0 from J, leaving 3 bases between them. This CDR3 contains 12 residues. The CDR3: CASSYSNQPQHF. The CDR3 region has the DNA TGTGCCAGCAGCTATAGCAATCAGCCCCAGCATTTT.

J is TRBJ1-4 and V is TRBV9, with 7 bases that match TRBD1. The CDR3 runs to 15 residues. The V gene end was trimmed by 2 bases and the J gene end by 4 bases; junction bases not matched to a gene: 5. Germline V CDR1 and CDR2: SGDLS, YYNGEE. The DNA for the CDR3 is TGTGCCAGCAGCGTTTTGACAGGGTATAATGAAAAACTGTTTTTT. Amino acids: CASSVLTGYNEKLFF.

In this sample, this clonotype turned up many times. The genes are TRBV6-5 and TRBJ1-1, with a weak D call TRBD1 (5 bases). CDR3 length: 17 amino acids. V was shortened by 0 bases and J by 0 bases, with 14 bases between the two germline ends. Germline CDR1 is MNHEY and CDR2 is SVGAGI. The CDR3 coding sequence is TGTGCCAGCAGTTACTCCCTCATGAGGGGCCTGAACACTGAAGCTTTCTTT. As protein: CASSYSLMRGLNTEAFF.

This clonotype was recorded many times. The chain combines TRBV5-1 with TRBJ2-5, with TRBD1 matching over 8 bases. Trimming removed 1 base from V and 9 bases from J; junction bases left unmatched: 11. Per germline, CDR1 SGHRS and CDR2 YFSETQ. The CDR3 spans 15 residues. The chain's CDR3 is CASSLQGAFGNPQYF. Here the CDR3 DNA reads TGCGCCAGCAGCTTGCAGGGGGCGTTTGGGAATCCCCAGTACTTC.

This clonotype was counted ten times or more. The rearrangement uses TRBV4-1 and TRBJ1-5; D remains ambiguous. The CDR3 sequence is 15 residues long. CDR1 is MGHRA, CDR2 YSYEKL, per germline. The ends were cut back, 1 base at V and 7 bases at J, with 14 bases in the middle. CDR3 in DNA: TGCGCCAGCAGCCAAGTATTTCTTCGGGGACAGCCCCAGCATTTT. Amino acid sequence: CASSQVFLRGQPQHF.

This clonotype was recorded at least ten times. J is TRBJ2-1 and V is TRBV6-4; perhaps TRBD1 as D (5 bases). V dropped 6 bases and J dropped 8 bases, with 14 bases sitting between them. Germline CDR1 is MRHNA and CDR2 is SNTAGT. CDR3 length: 13 amino acids. The chain's CDR3 is CASRDSIVDEQFF. In DNA form, the CDR3 reads TGTGCCAGCAGAGACAGTATAGTAGATGAGCAGTTCTTC.

This clonotype appeared many times. The chain combines TRBV12-3 or TRBV12-4 with TRBJ1-5; 10 nucleotides agree with TRBD1. Germline trimming cut 7 bases from V and 1 base from J; bases unmatched to any gene: 10. The CDR3 totals 17 residues. The DNA for the CDR3 is TGTGCCAGCAAACTCCGTGGGGGACAGGGGAGCAATCAGCCCCAGCATTTT. Its translation: CASKLRGGQGSNQPQHF.

This clonotype came up many times. The chain has TRBV2 and TRBJ1-2, with 8 bases fitting TRBD1. V lost 6 bases and J lost 6; bases outside the gene matches: 9. Germline assignment: CDR1 SNHLY and CDR2 FYNNEI. This CDR3 contains 14 residues. The CDR3 loop is CASRGDRPGDGYTF. DNA for the CDR3: TGTGCCAGCAGAGGGGACAGGCCTGGTGATGGCTACACCTTC.

There are many counts of this clonotype. This chain joins TRBV12-3 or TRBV12-4 and TRBJ2-1, with TRBD2 identical over 9 bases. The V and J ends lost 6 bases and 9 bases, in that order; junction bases with no gene match: 3. The CDR3 spans 12 residues. CDR3 DNA sequence: TGTGCCAGCAGCTCTAGCGGGGTTGAGCAGTTCTTC. Translation: CASSSSGVEQFF.

The genes are TRBV12-3 or TRBV12-4 and TRBJ1-6; TRBD1 matches 10 bases. The V segment lost 7 bases and the J segment 10 bases; nucleotides outside the gene matches: 10. There are 15 residues in the CDR3. The CDR3: CASIQTGGIPSPLHF. In DNA form, the CDR3 reads TGTGCCAGCATACAGACAGGGGGCATCCCCTCACCCCTCCACTTT.

This clonotype was recorded at least ten times. V and J are TRBV10-3 and TRBJ1-5; no clear D gene. Germline V gene data show CDR1 as ENHRY and CDR2 as SYGVKD. Trimming left V 2 bases short and J 8 bases short, with 7 bases between. CDR3 size: 12 residues. CDR3 loop: CAISEAEEPQHF. The CDR3 DNA follows: TGTGCCATCAGTGAGGCCGAGGAGCCCCAGCATTTT.

The sample holds many counts of this clonotype. The J gene is TRBJ2-3, the V gene TRBV7-9; no definite D call. Germline V gives CDR1 SEHNR, CDR2 FQNEAQ (reference sequence). This CDR3 is built from 17 residues. The ends were cut back, 5 bases at V and 0 bases at J, with 18 bases in the middle. CDR3 residues: CASSDLVQISSTDTQYF. For the CDR3, the DNA is TGTGCCAGCAGCGATCTGGTTCAGATCTCTAGCACAGATACGCAGTATTTT.

J is TRBJ2-5 and V is TRBV29-1, with TRBD2 matching over 15 bases. Germline V gene sequence: CDR1 SQVTM, CDR2 ANQGSEA. The CDR3 runs to 16 residues. The trim removed 7 bases at V and 0 bases at J, leaving 6 bases unmatched. In DNA form, the CDR3 reads TGCAGCGCCGCTGGGACTAGCGGGGGGTACCAAGAGACCCAGTACTTC. It is translated as CSAAGTSGGYQETQYF.

This clonotype was picked up many times. This chain links TRBV6-4 with TRBJ1-2; weak D call: TRBD1 (6 bases). The CDR3 is 16 residues long. CDR1 MRHNA and CDR2 SNTAGT come from the germline V gene. The V end was cut by 2 bases, the J end by 0 bases, with 13 bases between. The CDR3 DNA sequence: TGTGCCAGCAGTGACGCCCTGGACAGAGCTAACTATGGCTACACCTTC. It specifies CASSDALDRANYGYTF.

This clonotype turned up a few times. The gene calls are TRBV29-1 and TRBJ1-2; D is uncertain. The CDR3 has 11 amino acids. Trimming pared 3 bases from V and 8 bases from J, leaving 10 bases between. CDR1 is SQVTM, CDR2 ANQGSEA, per germline. The DNA of the CDR3 is TGCAGCGTTGACAGTATGGGGGGCTACACCTTC. Protein sequence: CSVDSMGGYTF.